This TCR beta chain was profiled in a study of T cells in Graves' hyperthyroidism and ophthalmopathy. Study at large: At initial diagnosis, before any treatment had begun, peripheral blood was obtained. The study's findings and limits: Most expanded thyroid clonotypes above 0.001 recurred in blood.

Exclusion followed for patients with uncontrolled infection, other autoimmune disease, pregnancy or lactation. The source of the PBMCs was over 8.5 ml of fresh peripheral blood. In germline, CDR1 is GTSNPN, CDR2 SVGIG (reference sequence). The CDR3 is 14 amino acids. The V gene lost 4 bases and the J gene lost 2 bases, with 14 bases spanning the gap. The CDR3 regions of TCR beta were amplified from RNA transcripts. RT-PCR in the first round (using the HTBI primer set) targeted the TCR CDR3. MiXCR, applied by TCRdb to the multiplex PCR reads, yields one record per CDR3 protein. This table has 600,000 to 650,000 distinct CDR3 sequences, 15% to 20% appearing once. Notes on this clonotype: The antigen is not known.

The chain has TRBV30 and TRBJ1-1; D is unclear. The sequence came from a woman aged 25 to 39 with Graves' hyperthyroidism. Sequenced sample: blood. This CDR3 reads CAWMGLTLNTEAFF. The CDR3 coding sequence is TGTGCCTGGATGGGTCTGACCCTAAACACTGAAGCTTTCTTT.